The 21 T cell receptor beta chains below come from one sample, sequenced in a study of sequential checkpoint blockade in melanoma. Sequencing was performed with immunoSEQ multiplex PCR; in TCRdb, only in-frame clones are kept and a portion is missing. The table lists approximately 12,000 clones, over 60% of them singletons, with roughly 20% in the top ten. Described treatment: randomized to nivolumab then ipilimumab (arm A) or the reverse (arm B). Material: CD8+ T cells sorted from blood (inferred from file names), obtained from a patient given nivolumab and ipilimumab in sequence. These receptors all stem from a human donor with melanoma.

J is TRBJ2-7 and V is TRBV25-1, with 10 nucleotides matching TRBD1. The CDR3 spans 14 residues. V was clipped by 5 bases and J by 1 base; unmatched bases: 2. CDR1 and CDR2 from the germline V gene are MGHDK and SYGVNS. The CDR3 protein is CASSRQGASYEQYF. The CDR3 coding sequence is TGTGCCAGCAGTAGACAGGGGGCATCCTACGAGCAGTACTTC.

V and J are TRBV11-2 and TRBJ2-3; maybe TRBD1 (5 bases). Trimming shortened V by 5 bases and J by 3 bases, and 18 bases separated the two germline ends. CDR3 length: 16 residues. Germline V CDR1 and CDR2: SGHAT, FQNNGV. The CDR3 DNA follows: TGTGCCAGCAGCGGTCGTACCCAGGGTACGACAGATACGCAGTATTTT. Translation: CASSGRTQGTTDTQYF.

This chain uses TRBV28 with TRBJ1-2; 11 bases match TRBD1. Germline trimming cut 7 bases from V and 3 bases from J; bases unmatched to any gene: 7. This CDR3 contains 15 residues. Germline CDR1 reads MDHEN; CDR2 reads SYDVKM. This CDR3 reads CASTPGQGVYYGYTF. The CDR3 DNA is TGTGCCAGCACCCCGGGACAGGGGGTTTACTATGGCTACACCTTC.

Only one count was recorded for this clone. One base separates it from a far larger clone, so it is likely a read error. The genes are TRBV27 and TRBJ1-2; 9 bases align to TRBD1. The CDR3 has 13 amino acids. Per the germline V gene, CDR1 is MNHEY and CDR2 is SMNVEV (reference sequence). CDR3 nucleotide sequence: TGTGCCAGCAGTACGGACAGGGGCTATAGCTACACCTTC. Translated, it gives CASSTDRGYSYTF.

The rearrangement joins TRBV11-2 to TRBJ2-7, with 9 bases identical to TRBD1. V shed 7 bases, J shed 1 base, and the junction held 11 bases outside the gene matches. Per germline, CDR1 SGHAT and CDR2 FQNNGV. The CDR3 has 16 amino acids. The CDR3 is CASTVGPGQGSYEQYF. The CDR3 DNA follows: TGTGCCAGCACCGTCGGACCGGGACAGGGATCCTACGAGCAGTACTTC.

Here the CDR3 reads CAGGTGFNYEQYF. The CDR3 nucleotides are TGTGCCGGCGGGACAGGGTTTAACTACGAGCAGTACTTC. This chain uses TRBV7-3 with TRBJ2-7; 9 positions match TRBD1. The CDR3 contains 13 residues. CDR1 is SGHTA and CDR2 is FQGTGA in the germline V gene. The trim removed 11 bases at V and 3 bases at J, leaving 8 bases unmatched.

The chain has TRBV7-6 and TRBJ1-5; D is uncertain. The CDR3 has 15 residues. Germline CDR1 is SGHVS and CDR2 is FNYEAQ. The ends were cut back, 3 bases at V and 0 bases at J, with 9 bases in the middle. CDR3: CASSFGRDSNQPQHF. The CDR3 bases are TGTGCCAGCAGCTTTGGACGGGATAGCAATCAGCCCCAGCATTTT.

The rearrangement uses TRBV19 and TRBJ1-1; D gene uncertain. The V and J ends lost 7 bases and 4 bases respectively, with 16 bases between them. The CDR3 contains 14 residues. CDR1 and CDR2 from the germline V gene are LNHDA and SQIVND (reference sequence). The CDR3 DNA is TGTGCCAGTACCCGTGGTTCGTCGGTCACTGAAGCTTTCTTT. Encoded protein: CASTRGSSVTEAFF.

The chain uses TRBV28 and TRBJ1-1, with a weak D call TRBD1 (5 bases). Trimming cost V 2 bases and J 4 bases, with 11 bases left between them. Germline loops: CDR1 MDHEN, CDR2 SYDVKM. The CDR3 length is 14 residues. The CDR3 nucleotides read TGTGCCAGCAGTTTAACCAGGGCTGGCACTGAAGCTTTCTTT. Protein: CASSLTRAGTEAFF.

The V and J genes are TRBV27 and TRBJ2-7; tentatively, D is TRBD2 (5 bases). V lost 2 bases, J lost 5 bases, and 10 bases lay in between. Germline V gene data show CDR1 as MNHEY and CDR2 as SMNVEV (reference sequence). The CDR3 extends over 13 amino acids. The CDR3 here is CASSLTSGNEQYF. CDR3 nucleotide sequence: TGTGCCAGCAGTTTAACGTCCGGGAACGAGCAGTACTTC.

This clone was detected once. The chain has TRBV4-2 and TRBJ2-5, with 7 bases aligning to TRBD1. The J call is uncertain, as TRBJ2-7 better fits the DNA end. CDR1 and CDR2 from the germline V gene are LGHNA and YNFKEQ. CDR3 length: 19 amino acids. The CDR3 nucleotides are TGTGCCAGCAGCCAAGTGGACAGGCCAACGAGTTATAGCTCCTACGAGCAGTACTTC. Encoded protein: CASSQVDRPTSYSSYEQYF.

V gene TRBV6-5 combines with J gene TRBJ1-1; tentatively, D is TRBD1 (5 bases). The CDR3 is 14 amino acids. CDR1 MNHEY and CDR2 SVGAGI come from the germline V gene. The ends were cut back, 4 bases at V and 4 bases at J, with 13 bases in the middle. The CDR3 DNA follows: TGTGCCAGCAGTTCCGCAGGGTCAGGCACTGAAGCTTTCTTT. This encodes CASSSAGSGTEAFF.

The V gene is TRBV7-9, the J gene TRBJ2-1; no definite D call. V gave up 2 bases and J gave up 5 bases, with 13 bases separating them. Germline lookup yields CDR1 SEHNR and CDR2 FQNEAQ (reference sequence). This CDR3 has 15 amino acids. The DNA for the CDR3 is TGTGCCAGCAGCTTAACGGCAGCCACTAACAATGAGCAGTTCTTC. Amino acids: CASSLTAATNNEQFF. Drawing the rest from reference TRBV7-9 and TRBJ2-1, the complete variable domain is DTGVSQNPRHKITKRGQNVTFRCDPISEHNRLYWYRQTLGQGPEFLTYFQNEAQLEKSRLLSDRFSAERPKGSFSTLEIQRTEQGDSAMYLCASSLTAATNNEQFFGPGTRLTVL.

The rearrangement uses TRBV9 and TRBJ2-1; possible D gene TRBD2, 5 bases. The V end lost 3 bases, the J end lost 5 bases, and 15 bases lay between the germline ends. This CDR3 comprises 15 residues. The germline gives CDR1 SGDLS, CDR2 YYNGEE. The CDR3 loop is CASSAGGGLDNEQFF. The CDR3 DNA reads as TGTGCCAGCAGCGCCGGAGGAGGTCTTGACAATGAGCAGTTCTTC.

This chain links TRBV4-1 with TRBJ2-7; possibly TRBD1 for D (6 bases). CDR1 MGHRA and CDR2 YSYEKL come from the germline V gene. The CDR3 sequence is 14 residues long. With 1 base removed from V and 6 bases from J, the gap between germline ends came to 13 bases. CDR3 sequence (DNA): TGCGCCAGCAGCCAAGTACAGGGAGTGGGCGAGCAGTACTTC. Translating it yields CASSQVQGVGEQYF.

This clone was detected a few times. The chain is built from TRBV2 and TRBJ2-3; tentatively, D is TRBD1 (8 bases). The CDR3 consists of 15 residues. The germline V gene encodes CDR1 SNHLY and CDR2 FYNNEI. With 2 bases removed from V and 4 bases from J, the gap between germline ends came to 13 bases. The CDR3 here is CASSELTGGADTQYF. DNA for the CDR3: TGTGCCAGCAGTGAACTAACAGGGGGGGCAGATACGCAGTATTTT.

This sequence joins TRBV5-6 and TRBJ1-1; 9 nucleotides line up with TRBD1. The germline V gene has CDR1 SGHDT and CDR2 YYEEEE. The V gene end was trimmed by 0 bases and the J gene end by 5 bases; junction bases not matched to a gene: 17. The CDR3 covers 19 residues. CDR3 coding DNA: TGTGCCAGCAGCTTGGGAGTGCGGACAGGGGCTGAATATGTAACTGAAGCTTTCTTT. It translates to CASSLGVRTGAEYVTEAFF.

This clone was picked up a small number of times. V is TRBV7-7 and J is TRBJ2-1; maybe TRBD1 (6 bases). Germline CDR1 SSHAT, CDR2 FNYEAQ (reference sequence). The CDR3 is made up of 15 amino acids. Trimming removed 5 bases at V and 2 bases at J, with 13 bases between. CDR3 DNA sequence: TGTGCCAGCAGCCATGGCAGGGGTACCTACAATGAGCAGTTCTTC. This sequence encodes CASSHGRGTYNEQFF.

This chain uses TRBV4-2 with TRBJ1-1, with a weak D call TRBD1 (6 bases). The ends were cut back, 4 bases at V and 1 base at J, with 13 bases in the middle. Germline CDR1 reads LGHNA; CDR2 reads YNFKEQ. The CDR3 runs 15 residues. As DNA, the CDR3 is TGTGCCAGCAGCCTCCACAGGGCCCAGAACACTGAAGCTTTCTTT. As protein: CASSLHRAQNTEAFF.

The rearrangement uses TRBV30 and TRBJ2-5, with 7 bases identical to TRBD1. This CDR3 comprises 17 residues. The germline gives CDR1 GTSNPN, CDR2 SVGIG (reference sequence). The V and J ends lost 4 bases and 2 bases, in that order; junction bases with no gene match: 16. CDR3 DNA: TGTGCCTGGATTATGTCCCTCCGGGACAGAGGACAAGAGACCCAGTACTTC. Its protein product is CAWIMSLRDRGQETQYF.

The chain recombines TRBV28 with TRBJ2-7; 7 bases fit TRBD2. Germline trimming cut 5 bases from V and 6 bases from J; bases unmatched to any gene: 13. Germline lookup yields CDR1 MDHEN and CDR2 SYDVKM. The length of the CDR3 is 15 residues. CDR3 in DNA: TGTGCCAGCAGTCCCATGGGCGCGGGAGACTCCGAGCAGTACTTC. Translating it yields CASSPMGAGDSEQYF. The variable domain in full, with the rest retrieved from reference TRBV28 and TRBJ2-7, is DVKVTQSSRYLVKRTGEKVFLECVQDMDHENMFWYRQDPGLGLRLIYFSYDVKMKEKGDIPEGYSVSREKKERFSLILESASTNQTSMYLCASSPMGAGDSEQYFGPGTRLTVT.